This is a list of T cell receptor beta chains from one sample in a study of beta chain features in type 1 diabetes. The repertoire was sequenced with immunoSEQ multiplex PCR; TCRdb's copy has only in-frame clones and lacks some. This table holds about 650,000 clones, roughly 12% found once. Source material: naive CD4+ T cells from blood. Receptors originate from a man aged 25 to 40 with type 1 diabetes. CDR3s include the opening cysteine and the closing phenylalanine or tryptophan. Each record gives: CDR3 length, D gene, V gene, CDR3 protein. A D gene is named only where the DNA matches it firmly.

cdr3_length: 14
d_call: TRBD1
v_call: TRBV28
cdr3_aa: CASSYPGGGDGYTF

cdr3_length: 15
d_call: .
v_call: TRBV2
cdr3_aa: CASSVNRVGANVLTF

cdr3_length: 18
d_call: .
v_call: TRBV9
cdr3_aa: CASSAFETVWGTNWGYTF

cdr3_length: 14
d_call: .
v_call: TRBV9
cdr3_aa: CASSVAPGNSPLHF

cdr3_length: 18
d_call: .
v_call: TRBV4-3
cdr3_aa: CASSQRIFSGDGTDTQYF

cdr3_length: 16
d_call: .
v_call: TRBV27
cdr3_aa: CASSLSGVRENYGYTF

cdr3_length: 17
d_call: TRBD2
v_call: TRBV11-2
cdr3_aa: CASSLRLAGSSYNEQFF

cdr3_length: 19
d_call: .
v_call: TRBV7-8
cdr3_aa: CASSPRTASLTSGANVLTF

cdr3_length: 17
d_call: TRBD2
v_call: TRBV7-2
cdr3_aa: CASSPLAGGPSTDTQYF

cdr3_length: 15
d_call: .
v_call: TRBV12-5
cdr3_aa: CASGPQRGTNEKLFF

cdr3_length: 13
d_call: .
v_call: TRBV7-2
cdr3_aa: CASSLGSGNTIYF

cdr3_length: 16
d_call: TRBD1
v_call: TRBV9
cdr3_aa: CASSAGTGTLNTEAFF

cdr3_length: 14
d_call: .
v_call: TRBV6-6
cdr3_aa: CASTWGGAGEKLFF

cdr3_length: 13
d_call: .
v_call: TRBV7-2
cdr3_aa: CASSLEGNTEAFF

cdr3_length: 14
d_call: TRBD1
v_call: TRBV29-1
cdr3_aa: CSVAGTGGQETQYF

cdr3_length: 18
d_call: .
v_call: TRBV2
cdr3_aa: CASSEVPATAQTANEQFF

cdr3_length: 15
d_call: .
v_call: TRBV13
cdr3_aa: CASSFGGGLSNEQFF

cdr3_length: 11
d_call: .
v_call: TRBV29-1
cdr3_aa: CSVGENNEQYF

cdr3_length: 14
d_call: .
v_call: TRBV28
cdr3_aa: CASSLWGRNYGYTF

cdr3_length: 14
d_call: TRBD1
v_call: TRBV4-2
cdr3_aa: CASSQVDRRNEQFF

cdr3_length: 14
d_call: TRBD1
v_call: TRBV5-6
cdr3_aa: CASSYWTGDSPLHF

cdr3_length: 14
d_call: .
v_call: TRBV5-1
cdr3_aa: CASSLGAGKETQYF

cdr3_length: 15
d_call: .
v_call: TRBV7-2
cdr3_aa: CASSLSTGGPDTQYF

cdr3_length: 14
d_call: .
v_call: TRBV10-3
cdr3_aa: CAISAPPAAETQYF

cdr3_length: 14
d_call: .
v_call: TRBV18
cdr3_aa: CASSPPDSSYEQYF

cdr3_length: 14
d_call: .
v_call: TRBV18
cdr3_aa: CASSPPRQDYGYTF

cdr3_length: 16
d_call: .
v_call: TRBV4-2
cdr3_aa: CASSQDIVRGDYGYTF